The present T cell receptor beta chain was sequenced within a study of beta chain features in type 1 diabetes. Findings and caveats of the study: Shorter TCRB CDR3s, moderately but significantly so, marked every one of the four CD4+ subsets in Type 1 diabetes patients. For patients, the naive, central memory and Treg TCRB repertoires appeared more alike than for healthy donors.

The CDR3 is made up of 14 amino acids. Per the germline V gene, CDR1 is SGHNT and CDR2 is YYREEE (reference sequence). Trimming cost V 10 bases and J 1 base, with 17 bases left between them. As regards this clone: The antigen remains unidentified.

Reverse transcribing all isolated RNA meant expressed TCRB transcripts were sequenced. Assay used: immunoSEQ multiplex PCR; TCRdb lists only in-frame clones, some missing. The table has fewer than 350,000 clones, 15% seen once. V and J are TRBV5-4 and TRBJ1-1; no clear D. This receptor was obtained from a man aged 18-30 years with type 1 diabetes. The sample consisted of naive CD4+ T cells from blood. The CDR3, as DNA: TGTGCCGGCAAACCTTGGCTCTCGAACACTGAAGCTTTCTTT. Its protein is CAGKPWLSNTEAFF.